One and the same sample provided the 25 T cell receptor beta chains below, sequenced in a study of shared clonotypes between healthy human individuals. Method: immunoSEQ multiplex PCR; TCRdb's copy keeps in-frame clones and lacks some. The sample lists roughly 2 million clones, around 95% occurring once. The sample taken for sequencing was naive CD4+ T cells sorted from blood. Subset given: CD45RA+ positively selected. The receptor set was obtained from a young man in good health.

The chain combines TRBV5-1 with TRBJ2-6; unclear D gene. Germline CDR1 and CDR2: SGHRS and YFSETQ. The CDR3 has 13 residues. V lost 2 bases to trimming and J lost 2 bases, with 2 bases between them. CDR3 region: CASSFAGANVLTF. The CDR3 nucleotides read TGCGCCAGCAGCTTTGCTGGGGCCAACGTCCTGACTTTC.

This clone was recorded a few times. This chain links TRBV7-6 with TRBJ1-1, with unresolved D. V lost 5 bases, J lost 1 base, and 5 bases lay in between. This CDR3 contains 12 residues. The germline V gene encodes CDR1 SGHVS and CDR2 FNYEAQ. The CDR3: CASSPANTEAFF. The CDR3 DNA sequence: TGTGCCAGCAGCCCAGCGAACACTGAAGCTTTCTTT. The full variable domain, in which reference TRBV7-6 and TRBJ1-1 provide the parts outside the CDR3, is GAGVSQSPRYKVTKRGQDVALRCDPISGHVSLYWYRQALGQGPEFLTYFNYEAQQDKSGLPNDRFSAERPEGSISTLTIQRTEQRDSAMYRCASSPANTEAFFGQGTRLTVV.

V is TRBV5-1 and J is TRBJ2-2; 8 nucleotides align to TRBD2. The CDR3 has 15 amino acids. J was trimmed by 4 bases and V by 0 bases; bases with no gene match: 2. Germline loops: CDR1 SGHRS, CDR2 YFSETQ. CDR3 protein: CASSLELAGTGELFF. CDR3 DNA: TGCGCCAGCAGCTTGGAGCTAGCGGGCACCGGGGAGCTGTTTTTT.

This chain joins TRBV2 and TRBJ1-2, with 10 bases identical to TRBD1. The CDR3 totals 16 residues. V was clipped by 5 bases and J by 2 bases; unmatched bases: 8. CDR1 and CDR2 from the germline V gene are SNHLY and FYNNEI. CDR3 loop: CASSLFRDRGNYGYTF. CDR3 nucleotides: TGTGCCAGCAGTCTGTTCCGGGACAGGGGCAACTATGGCTACACCTTC.

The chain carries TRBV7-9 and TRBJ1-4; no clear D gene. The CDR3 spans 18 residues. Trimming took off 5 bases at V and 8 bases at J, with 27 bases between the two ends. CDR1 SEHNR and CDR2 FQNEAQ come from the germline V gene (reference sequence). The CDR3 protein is CASSGPSRWVSIGEKLFF. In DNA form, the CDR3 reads TGTGCCAGCAGCGGACCCTCGCGGTGGGTCTCCATCGGGGAAAAACTGTTTTTT.

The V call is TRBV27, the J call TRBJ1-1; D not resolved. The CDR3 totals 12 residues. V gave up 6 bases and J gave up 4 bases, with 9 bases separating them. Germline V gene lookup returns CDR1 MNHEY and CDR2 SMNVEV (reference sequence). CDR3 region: CASRFLGTEAFF. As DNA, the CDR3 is TGTGCCAGCAGATTCCTAGGCACTGAAGCTTTCTTT.

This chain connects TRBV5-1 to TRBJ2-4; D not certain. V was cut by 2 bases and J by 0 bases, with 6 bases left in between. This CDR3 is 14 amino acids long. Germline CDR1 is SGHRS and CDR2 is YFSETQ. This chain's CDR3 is CASSFTIAKNIQYF. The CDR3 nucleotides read TGCGCCAGCAGCTTTACCATAGCCAAAAACATTCAGTACTTC.

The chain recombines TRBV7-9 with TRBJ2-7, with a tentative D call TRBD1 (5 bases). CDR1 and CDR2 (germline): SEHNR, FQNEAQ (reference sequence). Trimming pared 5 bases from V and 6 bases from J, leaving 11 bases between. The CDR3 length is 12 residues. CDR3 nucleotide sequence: TGTGCCAGCAGCCTGGACATTGGCGAGCAGTACTTC. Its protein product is CASSLDIGEQYF.

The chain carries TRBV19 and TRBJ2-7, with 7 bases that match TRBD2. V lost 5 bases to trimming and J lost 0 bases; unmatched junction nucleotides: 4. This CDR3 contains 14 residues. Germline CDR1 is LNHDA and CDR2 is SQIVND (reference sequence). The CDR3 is CASSLQRGSYEQYF. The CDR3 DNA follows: TGTGCCAGTAGTCTTCAGCGGGGCTCCTACGAGCAGTACTTC.

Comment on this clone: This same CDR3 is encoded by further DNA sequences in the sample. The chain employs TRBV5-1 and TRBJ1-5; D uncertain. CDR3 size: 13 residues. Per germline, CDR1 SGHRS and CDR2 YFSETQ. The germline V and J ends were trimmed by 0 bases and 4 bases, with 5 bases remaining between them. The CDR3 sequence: CASSLGLNQPQHF. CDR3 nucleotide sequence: TGCGCCAGCAGCTTGGGGCTGAATCAGCCCCAGCATTTT.

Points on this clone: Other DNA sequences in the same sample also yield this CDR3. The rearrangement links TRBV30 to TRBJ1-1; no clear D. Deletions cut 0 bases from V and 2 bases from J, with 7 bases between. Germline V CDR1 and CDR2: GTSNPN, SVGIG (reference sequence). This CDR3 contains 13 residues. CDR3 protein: CAWSVGPNTEAFF. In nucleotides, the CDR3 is TGTGCCTGGAGTGTTGGACCAAACACTGAAGCTTTCTTT.

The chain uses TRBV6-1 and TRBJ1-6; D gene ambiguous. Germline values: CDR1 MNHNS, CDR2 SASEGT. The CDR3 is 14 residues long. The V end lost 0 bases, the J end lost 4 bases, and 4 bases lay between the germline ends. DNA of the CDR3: TGTGCCAGCAGTGAAGCCCAGTATAATTCACCCCTCCACTTT. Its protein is CASSEAQYNSPLHF.

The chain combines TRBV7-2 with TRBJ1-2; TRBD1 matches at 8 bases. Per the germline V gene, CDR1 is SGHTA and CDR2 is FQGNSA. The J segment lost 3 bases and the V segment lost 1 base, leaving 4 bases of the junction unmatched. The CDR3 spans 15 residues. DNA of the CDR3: TGTGCCAGCAGCTTAGGGACAGGGAGTTACTATGGCTACACCTTC. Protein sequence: CASSLGTGSYYGYTF.

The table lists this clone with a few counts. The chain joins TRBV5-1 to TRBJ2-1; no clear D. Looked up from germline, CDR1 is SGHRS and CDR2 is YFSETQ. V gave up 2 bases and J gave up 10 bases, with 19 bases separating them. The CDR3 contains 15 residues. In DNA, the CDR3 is TGCGCCAGCAGCTTATACGGCCTACCCCCCCGGGAGCAGTTCTTC. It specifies CASSLYGLPPREQFF.

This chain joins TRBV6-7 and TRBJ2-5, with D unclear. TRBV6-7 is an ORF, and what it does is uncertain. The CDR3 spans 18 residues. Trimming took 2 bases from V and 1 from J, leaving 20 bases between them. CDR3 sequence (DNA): TGTGCCAGCAGTTACCACGCGCTTCGGCCGGCCAGCCAAGAGACCCAGTACTTC. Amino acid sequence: CASSYHALRPASQETQYF.

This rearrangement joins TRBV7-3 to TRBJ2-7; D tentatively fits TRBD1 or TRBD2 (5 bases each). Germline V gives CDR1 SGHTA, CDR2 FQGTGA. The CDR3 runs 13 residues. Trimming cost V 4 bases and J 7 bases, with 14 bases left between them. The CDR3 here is CASSSAPGREQYF. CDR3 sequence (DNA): TGTGCCAGCAGCTCAGCTCCAGGGAGAGAGCAGTACTTC.

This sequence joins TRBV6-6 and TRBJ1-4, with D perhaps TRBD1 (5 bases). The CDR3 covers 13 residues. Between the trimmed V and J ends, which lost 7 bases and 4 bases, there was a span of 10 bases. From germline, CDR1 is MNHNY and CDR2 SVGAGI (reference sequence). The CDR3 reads CASTRDGNEKLFF. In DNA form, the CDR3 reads TGTGCCAGCACCAGGGACGGTAATGAAAAACTGTTTTTT.

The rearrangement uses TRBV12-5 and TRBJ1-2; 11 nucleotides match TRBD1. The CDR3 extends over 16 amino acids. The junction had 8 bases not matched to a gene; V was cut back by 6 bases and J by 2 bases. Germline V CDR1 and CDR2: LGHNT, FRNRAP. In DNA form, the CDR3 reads TGTGCTAGTGGACCAAGGGACAGGGGGATCAACTATGGCTACACCTTC. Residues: CASGPRDRGINYGYTF.

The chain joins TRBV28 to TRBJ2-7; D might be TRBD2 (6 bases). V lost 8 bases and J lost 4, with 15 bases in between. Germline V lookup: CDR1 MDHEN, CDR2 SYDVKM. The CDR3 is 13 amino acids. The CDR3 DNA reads TGTGCCAGCGAGAGTCCAGGGAGGTACGAGCAGTACTTC. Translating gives CASESPGRYEQYF.

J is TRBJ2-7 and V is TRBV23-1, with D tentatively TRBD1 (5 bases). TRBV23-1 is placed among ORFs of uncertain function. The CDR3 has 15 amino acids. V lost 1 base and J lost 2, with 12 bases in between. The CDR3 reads CASSQWAGRPYEQYF. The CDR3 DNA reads TGCGCCAGCAGTCAATGGGCAGGGCGTCCCTACGAGCAGTACTTC.

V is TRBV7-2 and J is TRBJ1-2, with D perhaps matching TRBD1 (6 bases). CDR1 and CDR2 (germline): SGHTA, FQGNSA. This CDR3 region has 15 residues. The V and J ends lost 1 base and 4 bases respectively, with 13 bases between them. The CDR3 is CASSLVSGGGYGYTF. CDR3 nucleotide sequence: TGTGCCAGCAGCTTAGTTTCGGGAGGGGGCTATGGCTACACCTTC.

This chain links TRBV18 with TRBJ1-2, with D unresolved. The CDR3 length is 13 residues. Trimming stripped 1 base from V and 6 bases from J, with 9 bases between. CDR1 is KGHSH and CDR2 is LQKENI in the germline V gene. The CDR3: CASSPLLTDGYTF. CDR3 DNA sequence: TGTGCCAGCTCACCACTCCTCACGGATGGCTACACCTTC. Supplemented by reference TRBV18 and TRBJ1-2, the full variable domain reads NAGVMQNPRHLVRRRGQEARLRCSPMKGHSHVYWYRQLPEEGLKFMVYLQKENIIDESGMPKERFSAEFPKEGPSILRIQQVVRGDSAAYFCASSPLLTDGYTFGSGTRLTVV.

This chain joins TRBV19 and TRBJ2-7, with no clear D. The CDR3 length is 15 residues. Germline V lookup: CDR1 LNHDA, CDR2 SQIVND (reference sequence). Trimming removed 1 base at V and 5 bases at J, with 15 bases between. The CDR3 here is CASSIVPASRDEQYF. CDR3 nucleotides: TGTGCCAGTAGTATAGTGCCGGCCTCGAGAGACGAGCAGTACTTC.

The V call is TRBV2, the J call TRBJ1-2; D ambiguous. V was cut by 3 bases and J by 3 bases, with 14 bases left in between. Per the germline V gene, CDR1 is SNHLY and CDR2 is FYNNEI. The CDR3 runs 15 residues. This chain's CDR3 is CASSDDRYLHYGYTF. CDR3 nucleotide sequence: TGTGCCAGCAGTGATGATCGGTACCTGCACTATGGCTACACCTTC.

DNA for the CDR3: TGTGCCAGCAGTGACCGGGGACAGGATAACTATGGCTACACCTTC. Amino acid sequence: CASSDRGQDNYGYTF. The V gene is TRBV6-1, the J gene TRBJ1-2; TRBD1 matches at 8 bases. The germline gives CDR1 MNHNS, CDR2 SASEGT. The CDR3 spans 15 residues. V was pared by 3 bases and J by 1 base, with 4 bases of the junction left unmatched.